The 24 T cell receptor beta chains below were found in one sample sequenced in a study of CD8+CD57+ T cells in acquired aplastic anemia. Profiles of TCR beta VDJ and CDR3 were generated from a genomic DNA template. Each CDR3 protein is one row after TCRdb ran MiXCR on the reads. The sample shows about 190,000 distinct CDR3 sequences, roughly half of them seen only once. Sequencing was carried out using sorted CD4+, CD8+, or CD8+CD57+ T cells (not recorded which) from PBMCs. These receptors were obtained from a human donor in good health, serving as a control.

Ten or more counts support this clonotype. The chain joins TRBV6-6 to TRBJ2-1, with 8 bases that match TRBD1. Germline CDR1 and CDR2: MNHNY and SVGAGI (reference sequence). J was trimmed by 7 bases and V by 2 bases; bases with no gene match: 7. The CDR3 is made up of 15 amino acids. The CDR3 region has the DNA TGTGCCAGCAGTTACCTCGGGACAGGAGGGAATGAGCAGTTCTTC. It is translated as CASSYLGTGGNEQFF.

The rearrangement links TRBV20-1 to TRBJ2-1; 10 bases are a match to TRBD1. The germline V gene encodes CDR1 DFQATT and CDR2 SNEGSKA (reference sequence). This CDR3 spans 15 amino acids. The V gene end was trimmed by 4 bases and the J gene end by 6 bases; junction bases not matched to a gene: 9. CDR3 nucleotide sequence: TGCAGTGCTAAGACAGGGACAGGGGACATCAATGAGCAGTTCTTC. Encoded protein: CSAKTGTGDINEQFF.

CDR3 protein: CASRPRTSGGQDTQYF. The CDR3, as DNA: TGTGCCAGCAGACCCCGGACTAGCGGGGGGCAAGATACGCAGTATTTT. The chain employs TRBV2 and TRBJ2-3; 14 positions match TRBD2. Unmatched junction bases numbered 7, after V lost 6 bases and J lost 5 bases. The CDR3 is 16 amino acids. Germline V gene lookup returns CDR1 SNHLY and CDR2 FYNNEI.

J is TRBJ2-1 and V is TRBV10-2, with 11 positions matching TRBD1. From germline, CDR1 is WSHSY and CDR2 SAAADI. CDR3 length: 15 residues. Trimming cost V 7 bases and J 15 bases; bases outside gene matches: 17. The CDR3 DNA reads TGCGCCAGCAACGCCGGGACAGGGGGTCATTTGGCGAGGTTCTTC. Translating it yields CASNAGTGGHLARFF.

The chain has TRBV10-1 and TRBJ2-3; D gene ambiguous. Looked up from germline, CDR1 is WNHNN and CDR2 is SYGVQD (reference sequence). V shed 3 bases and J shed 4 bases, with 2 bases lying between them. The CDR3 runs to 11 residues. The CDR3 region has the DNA TGCGCCAGCAGTGAAGCAGATACGCAGTATTTT. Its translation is CASSEADTQYF.

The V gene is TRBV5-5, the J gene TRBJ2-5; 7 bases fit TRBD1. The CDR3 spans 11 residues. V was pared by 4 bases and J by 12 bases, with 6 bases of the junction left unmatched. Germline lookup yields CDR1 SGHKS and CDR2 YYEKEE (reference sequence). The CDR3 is CASSRDSSEYF. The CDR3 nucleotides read TGTGCCAGCAGCCGGGACAGCTCAGAGTACTTC.

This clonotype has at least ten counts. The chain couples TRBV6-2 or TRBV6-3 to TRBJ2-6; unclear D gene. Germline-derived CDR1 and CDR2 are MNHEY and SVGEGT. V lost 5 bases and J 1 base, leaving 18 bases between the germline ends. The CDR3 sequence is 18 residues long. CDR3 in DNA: TGTGCCAGCAGTCTGGCAAGGATGGGGAAATCTGGGGCCAACGTCCTGACTTTC. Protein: CASSLARMGKSGANVLTF.

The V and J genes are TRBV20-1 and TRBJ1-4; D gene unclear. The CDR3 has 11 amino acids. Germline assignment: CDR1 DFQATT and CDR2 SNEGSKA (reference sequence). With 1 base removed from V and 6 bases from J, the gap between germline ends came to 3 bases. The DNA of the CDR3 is TGCAGTGCTAGAGGGGATGAAAAACTGTTTTTT. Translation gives CSARGDEKLFF.

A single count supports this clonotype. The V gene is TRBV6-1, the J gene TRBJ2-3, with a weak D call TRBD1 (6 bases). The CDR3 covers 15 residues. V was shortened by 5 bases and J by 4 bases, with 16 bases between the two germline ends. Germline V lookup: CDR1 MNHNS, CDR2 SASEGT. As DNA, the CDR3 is TGTGCCAGCAGTAGACTTGGGGGCGCGGCAGATACGCAGTATTTT. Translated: CASSRLGGAADTQYF.

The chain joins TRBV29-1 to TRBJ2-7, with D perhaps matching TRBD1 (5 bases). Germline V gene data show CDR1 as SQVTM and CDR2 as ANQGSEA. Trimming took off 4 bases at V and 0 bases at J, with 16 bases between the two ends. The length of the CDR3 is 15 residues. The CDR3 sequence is CSVAASPDSSYEQYF. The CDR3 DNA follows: TGCAGCGTTGCCGCGTCCCCTGACAGCTCCTACGAGCAGTACTTC.

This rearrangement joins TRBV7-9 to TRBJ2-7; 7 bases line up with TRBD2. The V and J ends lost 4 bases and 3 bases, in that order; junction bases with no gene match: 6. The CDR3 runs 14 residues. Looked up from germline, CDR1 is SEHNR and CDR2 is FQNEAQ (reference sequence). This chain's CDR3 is CASSSGTGGYEQYF. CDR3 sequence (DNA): TGTGCCAGCAGCTCGGGGACGGGGGGCTACGAGCAGTACTTC.

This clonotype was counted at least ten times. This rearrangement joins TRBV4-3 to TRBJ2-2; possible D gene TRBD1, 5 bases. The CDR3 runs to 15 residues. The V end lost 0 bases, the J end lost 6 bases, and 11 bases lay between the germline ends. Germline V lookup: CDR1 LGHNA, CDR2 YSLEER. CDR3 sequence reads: CASSQEGDRAGELFF. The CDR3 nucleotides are TGCGCCAGCAGCCAAGAAGGGGATAGGGCCGGGGAGCTGTTTTTT.

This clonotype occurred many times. The CDR3 sequence is CASSSTGFWAPEQFF. The CDR3 region has the DNA TGCGCCAGCAGCTCAACAGGGTTCTGGGCTCCGGAGCAGTTCTTC. The chain couples TRBV5-1 to TRBJ2-1, with D tentatively TRBD1 (6 bases). Germline loops: CDR1 SGHRS, CDR2 YFSETQ. V dropped 3 bases and J dropped 10 bases, with 20 bases sitting between them. This CDR3 comprises 15 residues. Together with reference TRBV5-1 and TRBJ2-1, the CDR3 gives the full variable domain: KAGVTQTPRYLIKTRGQQVTLSCSPISGHRSVSWYQQTPGQGLQFLFEYFSETQRNKGNFPGRFSGRQFSNSRSEMNVSTLELGDSALYLCASSSTGFWAPEQFFGPGTRLTVL.

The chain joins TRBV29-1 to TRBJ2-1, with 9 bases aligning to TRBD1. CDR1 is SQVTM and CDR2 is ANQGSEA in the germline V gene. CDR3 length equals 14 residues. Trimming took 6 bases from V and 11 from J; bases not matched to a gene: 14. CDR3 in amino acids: CSVLLTGGGNQQFF. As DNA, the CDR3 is TGCAGCGTCCTCTTGACAGGGGGAGGTAATCAGCAGTTCTTC.

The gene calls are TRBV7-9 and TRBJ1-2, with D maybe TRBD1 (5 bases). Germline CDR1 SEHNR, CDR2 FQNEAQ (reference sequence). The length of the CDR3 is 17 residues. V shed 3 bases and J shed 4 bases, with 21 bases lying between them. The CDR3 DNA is TGTGCCAGCAGCTTTTGGATTTTAGGGGAGAATGGCTATGGCTACACCTTC. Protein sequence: CASSFWILGENGYGYTF.

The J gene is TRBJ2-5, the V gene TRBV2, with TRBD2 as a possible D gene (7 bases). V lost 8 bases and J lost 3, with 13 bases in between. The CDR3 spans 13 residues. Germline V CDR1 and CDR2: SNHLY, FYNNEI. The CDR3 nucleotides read TGTGCCAGCCTGGGGGGGGGCGAAGAGACCCAGTACTTC. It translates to CASLGGGEETQYF.

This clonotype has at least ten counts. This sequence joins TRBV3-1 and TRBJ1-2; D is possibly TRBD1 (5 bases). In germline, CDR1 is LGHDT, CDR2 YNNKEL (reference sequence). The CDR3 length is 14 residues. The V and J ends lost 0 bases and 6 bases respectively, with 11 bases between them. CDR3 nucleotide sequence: TGTGCCAGCAGCCAAGAGGGGGAAGTGGATGGCTACACCTTC. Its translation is CASSQEGEVDGYTF.

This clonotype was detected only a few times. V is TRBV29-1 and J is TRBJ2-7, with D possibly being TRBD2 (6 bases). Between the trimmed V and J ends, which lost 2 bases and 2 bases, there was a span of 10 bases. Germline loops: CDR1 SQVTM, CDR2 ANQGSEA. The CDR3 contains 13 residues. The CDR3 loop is CSVERGLPYEQYF. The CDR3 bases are TGCAGCGTTGAACGGGGACTGCCCTACGAGCAGTACTTC.

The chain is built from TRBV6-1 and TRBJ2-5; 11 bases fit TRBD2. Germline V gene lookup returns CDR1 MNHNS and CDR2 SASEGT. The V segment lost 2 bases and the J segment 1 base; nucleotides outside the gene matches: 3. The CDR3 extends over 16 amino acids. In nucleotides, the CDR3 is TGTGCCAGCAGTGAATTGCTAGCGGGGGGCCAAGAGACCCAGTACTTC. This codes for CASSELLAGGQETQYF.

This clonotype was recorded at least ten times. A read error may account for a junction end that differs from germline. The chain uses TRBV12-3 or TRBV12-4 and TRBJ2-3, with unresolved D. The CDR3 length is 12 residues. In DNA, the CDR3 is TGTGCCAGCAGTATGAGCAGAGATACGCAGTATTTT. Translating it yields CASSMSRDTQYF.

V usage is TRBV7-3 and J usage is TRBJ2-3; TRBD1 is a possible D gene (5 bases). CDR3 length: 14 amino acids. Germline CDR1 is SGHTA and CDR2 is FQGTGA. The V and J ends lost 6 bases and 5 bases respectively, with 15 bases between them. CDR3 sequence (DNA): TGTGCCAGCAGTCGTCAGGGATGGGGAGATACGCAGTATTTT. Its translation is CASSRQGWGDTQYF.

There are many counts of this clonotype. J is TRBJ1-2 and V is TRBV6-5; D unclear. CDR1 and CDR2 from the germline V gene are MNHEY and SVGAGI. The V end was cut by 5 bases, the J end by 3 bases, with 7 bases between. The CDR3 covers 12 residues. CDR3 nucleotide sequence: TGTGCCAGCAGTACGAGGGACTATGGCTACACCTTC. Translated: CASSTRDYGYTF.

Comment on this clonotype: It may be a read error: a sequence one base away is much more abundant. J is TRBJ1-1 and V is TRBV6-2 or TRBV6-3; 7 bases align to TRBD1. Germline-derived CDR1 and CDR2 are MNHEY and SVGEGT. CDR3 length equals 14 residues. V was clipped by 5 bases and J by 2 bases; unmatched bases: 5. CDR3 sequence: CASSRRQGNTEAFF. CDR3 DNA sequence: TGTGCCAGCAGTCGACGACAGGGAAACACTGAAGCTTTCTTT.

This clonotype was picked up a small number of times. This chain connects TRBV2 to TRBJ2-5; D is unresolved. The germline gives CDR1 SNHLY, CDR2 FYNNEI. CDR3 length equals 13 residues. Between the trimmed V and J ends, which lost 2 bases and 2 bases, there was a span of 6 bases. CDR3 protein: CASSELEQETQYF. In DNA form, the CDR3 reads TGTGCCAGCAGTGAACTAGAGCAAGAGACCCAGTACTTC.